The clone carrying this T cell receptor (beta chain) was detected only a few times. One end of the junction does not line up with germline, which may come from a read error. The source of the sample is a study of graft-versus-host responses after intestinal transplantation. A sort after the reaction isolated proliferating CFSE-low CD3+CD4+ and CD3+CD8+ responders. The germline V gene encodes CDR1 MGHRA and CDR2 YSYEKL. The CDR3 is 14 amino acids. Data came from immunoSEQ multiplex PCR; TCRdb stores just in-frame clones and leaves some out. The repertoire holds 15,000 to 20,000 clones, with about a third as singletons. Points from the study as a whole: Recipient marrow harbored GvH clones, some of which surfaced first in ileum or blood.

This specimen was alloreactive CD4+ T cells from a mixed lymphocyte reaction culture, taken before transplantation. Stated subset: CFSE-low proliferating T cells sorted from roughly 6-day pre-transplant mixed lymphocyte reaction (GvH or HvG direction). This TCR was sampled from a human patient who was an organ donor for intestinal transplantation. V is TRBV4-1 and J is TRBJ1-3; D gene unclear. The CDR3 DNA follows: TGTGCCAGCAGCCAAGAGCCCGGGTCCAACACCATATATTTT. It specifies CASSQEPGSNTIYF.